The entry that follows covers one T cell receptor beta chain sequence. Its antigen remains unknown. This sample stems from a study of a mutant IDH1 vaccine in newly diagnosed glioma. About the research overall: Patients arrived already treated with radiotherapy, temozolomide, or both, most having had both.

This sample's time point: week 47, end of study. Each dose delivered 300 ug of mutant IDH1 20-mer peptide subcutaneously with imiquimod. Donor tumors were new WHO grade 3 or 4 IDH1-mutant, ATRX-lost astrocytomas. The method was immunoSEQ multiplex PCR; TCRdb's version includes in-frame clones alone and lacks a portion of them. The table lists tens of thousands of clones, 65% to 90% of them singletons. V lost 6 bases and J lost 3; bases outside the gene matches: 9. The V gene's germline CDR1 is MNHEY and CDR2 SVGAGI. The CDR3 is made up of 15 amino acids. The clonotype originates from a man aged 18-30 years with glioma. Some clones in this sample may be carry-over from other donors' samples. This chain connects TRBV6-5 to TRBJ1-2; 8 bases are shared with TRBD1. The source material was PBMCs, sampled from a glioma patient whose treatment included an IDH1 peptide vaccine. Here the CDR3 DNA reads TGTGCCAGCAGACTGGACAGGGCGGCACACTATGGCTACACCTTC. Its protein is CASRLDRAAHYGYTF.